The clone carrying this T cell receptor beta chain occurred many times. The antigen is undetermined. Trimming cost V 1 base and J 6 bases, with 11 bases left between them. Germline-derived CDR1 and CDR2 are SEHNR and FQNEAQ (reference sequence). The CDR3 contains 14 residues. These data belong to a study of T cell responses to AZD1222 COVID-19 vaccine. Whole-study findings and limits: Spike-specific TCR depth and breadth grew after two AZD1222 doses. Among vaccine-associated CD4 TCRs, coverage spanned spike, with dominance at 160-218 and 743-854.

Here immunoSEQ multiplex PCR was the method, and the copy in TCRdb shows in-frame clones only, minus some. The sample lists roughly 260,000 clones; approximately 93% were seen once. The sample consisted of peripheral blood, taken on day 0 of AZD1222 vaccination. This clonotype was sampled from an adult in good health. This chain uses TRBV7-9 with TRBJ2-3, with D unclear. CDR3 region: CASSLGRVSDTQYF. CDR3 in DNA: TGTGCCAGCAGCTTAGGGCGCGTTTCCGATACGCAGTATTTT. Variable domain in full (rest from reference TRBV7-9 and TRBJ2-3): DTGVSQNPRHKITKRGQNVTFRCDPISEHNRLYWYRQTLGQGPEFLTYFQNEAQLEKSRLLSDRFSAERPKGSFSTLEIQRTEQGDSAMYLCASSLGRVSDTQYFGPGTRLTVL.